This record concerns one T cell receptor beta chain sequence. The target antigen is unknown. The CDR3 is made up of 15 amino acids. Sequencing used immunoSEQ multiplex PCR; TCRdb keeps in-frame clones, though not all of them. The table lists some 690,000 clones, 90% of them singletons. This specimen comes from a study of shared clonotypes between healthy human individuals. Study conclusions and caveats: Only blood was sampled; tissue repertoires likely differ. Rarefaction demonstrated incomplete sorted-subset sequencing despite large depth. In four donors, about 5% of naive CD4 clonotypes appeared in common.

Sequencing was done on a sample of memory CD8+ T cells from PBMCs. Stated subset: CD45RO+ cells pooled with CCR7-negative TemRA cells. This TCR came from a man between 18 and 35 years old in good health. Some clones in this sample may be carry-over from other donors' samples. The V gene is TRBV21-1, the J gene TRBJ2-2; the table's D call, TRBD1, has no DNA check behind it. TRBV21-1 has pseudogene status. CDR3 protein: CASSARDRFTGELFF. CDR3 DNA: TGTGCCAGCAGCGCCCGGGACAGGTTCACCGGGGAGCTGTTTTTT.